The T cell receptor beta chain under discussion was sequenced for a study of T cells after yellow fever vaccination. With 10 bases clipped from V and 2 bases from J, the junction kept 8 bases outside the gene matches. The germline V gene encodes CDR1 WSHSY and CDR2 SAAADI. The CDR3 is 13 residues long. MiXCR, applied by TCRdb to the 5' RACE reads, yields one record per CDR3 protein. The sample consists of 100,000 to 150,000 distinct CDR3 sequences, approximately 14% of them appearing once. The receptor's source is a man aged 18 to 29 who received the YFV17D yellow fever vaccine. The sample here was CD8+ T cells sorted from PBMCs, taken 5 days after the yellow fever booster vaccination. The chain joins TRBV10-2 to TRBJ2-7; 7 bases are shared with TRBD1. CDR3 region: CATAGGKAYEQYF. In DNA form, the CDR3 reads TGCGCCACTGCAGGGGGAAAGGCCTACGAGCAGTACTTC.